This T cell receptor (beta chain) emerged from a study of cytomegalovirus exposure and HLA in healthy donors (dated by TCRdb to about 2017). With regard to the full study: According to a later analysis, the 120 or so validation repertoires were produced on the same platform as the 700 or so repertoires of the first cohort. The study aimed to test whether signatures of past pathogen exposure could be identified by cataloging public T cell receptors. In addition to the first cohort of around 670 subjects, a separate validation cohort of 130 or so different subjects was used. The study combined high-throughput TCR immunosequencing, statistical association of individual TCRs with disease status, and machine learning to predict cytomegalovirus infection status. Overall study outcomes, separate from this receptor: Most TCR sequences were seen in very few donors, while some public TCRs were found in many individuals. A later analysis found that TCRs clustered in the first cohort also tended to co-occur in the 120 or so validation repertoires, with approximately 94% of cluster scores above 0. Three of the identified cytomegalovirus-associated TCR beta chains were confirmed in vitro to be specific for cytomegalovirus antigens. The validation cohort had no HLA typing available for a later analysis, so co-occurrence within that cohort was assessed over all 130 or so repertoires. The authors suggested that the approach could potentially be generalized to other disease states and immunological phenotypes. The study listed 150 to 200 TCR beta chains as associated with cytomegalovirus. The classifier was reported to diagnose cytomegalovirus status with high specificity and sensitivity in both the original cohort and the validation cohort.

The library was obtained by the immunoSEQ multiplex PCR assay. The original methods were these. A statistical classification framework was built for diagnosing cytomegalovirus status from the catalog of TCR beta chain sequences. Held by TCRdb, this immuneACCESS table contains in-frame sequences only and omits some clones. Under half of the omission traces to an unresolved V gene where checked; the cause of the rest is unknown. V, J and clone size derive from that table, while D and trimming were established from the DNA sequence. The sample table contains about 150,000 clones; only one count was recorded for just under 90% of them. In total, the top ten clones hold around 6% of the sample. Separate from the approximately 700-subject first cohort, the validation cohort of 95 to 150 subjects was the group to which the donors belonged. With regard to this clone: Its antigen remains undetermined. There are no base qualities to consult, and no much larger clone falls within one base.

A distance of 11 bases separates the germline ends of V and J, which lose 4 bases and 0 bases respectively. The CDR3 covers 15 residues, taking in both the cysteine and the phenylalanine. Only the CDR3 region is kept as DNA, spanning 45 bases read in frame from base 1. From the germline V gene, CDR1 is SGHTA and CDR2 is FQGNSA. The sequence derives from a woman in her twenties or thirties in good health and CMV-seropositive. Sample: PBMCs. The rearrangement combines TRBV7-2 with TRBJ2-3; D gene: possibly TRBD1, on 6 matching bases. The CDR3: CASSSTGLSTDTQYF. The nucleotide sequence is TGTGCCAGCAGCTCGACAGGACTTAGCACAGATACGCAGTATTTT.